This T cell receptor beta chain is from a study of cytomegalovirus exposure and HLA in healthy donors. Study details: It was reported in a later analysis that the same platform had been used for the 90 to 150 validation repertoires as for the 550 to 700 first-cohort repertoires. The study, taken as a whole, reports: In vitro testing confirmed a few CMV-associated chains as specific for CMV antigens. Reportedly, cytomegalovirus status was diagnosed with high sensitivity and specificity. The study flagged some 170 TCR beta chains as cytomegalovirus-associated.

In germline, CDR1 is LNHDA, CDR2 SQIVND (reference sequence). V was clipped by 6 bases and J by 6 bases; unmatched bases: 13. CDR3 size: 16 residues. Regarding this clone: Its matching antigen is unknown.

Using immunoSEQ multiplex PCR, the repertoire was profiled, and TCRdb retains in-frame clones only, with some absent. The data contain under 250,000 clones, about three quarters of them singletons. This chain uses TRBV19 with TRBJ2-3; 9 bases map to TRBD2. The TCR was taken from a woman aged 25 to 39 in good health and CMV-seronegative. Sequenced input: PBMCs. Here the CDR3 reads CASRLGLATTPDTQYF. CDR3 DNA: TGTGCCAGTAGGTTGGGACTAGCCACGACCCCCGATACGCAGTATTTT.